Shown below are 14 T cell receptor beta chains from a single sample sequenced in a study of blood T cell repertoires in COVID-19. Data came from immunoSEQ multiplex PCR; TCRdb stores just in-frame clones and leaves some out. The profile shows roughly 150,000 clones, roughly four fifths of them singletons. Sequencing used peripheral blood. Receptors originate from a woman over 75 with COVID-19, enrolled during active disease.

The rearrangement links TRBV2 to TRBJ2-5, with TRBD2 identical over 13 bases. With V trimmed by 6 bases and J by 5 bases, 6 bases remained unmatched. Per the germline V gene, CDR1 is SNHLY and CDR2 is FYNNEI. The CDR3 totals 15 residues. The DNA for the CDR3 is TGTGCCAGCAGGGGACTAGCGGGGAGTGGGGAGACCCAGTACTTC. The encoded protein is CASRGLAGSGETQYF.

The chain employs TRBV19 and TRBJ2-1; D is ambiguous. The CDR3 consists of 14 residues. Per germline, CDR1 LNHDA and CDR2 SQIVND (reference sequence). V lost 1 base to trimming and J lost 8 bases, with 12 bases between them. The CDR3 nucleotides are TGTGCCAGTAGTATAGTGCAAGGTGGAGATGAGCAGTTCTTC. As protein: CASSIVQGGDEQFF.

The chain employs TRBV11-3 and TRBJ2-2, with 7 positions matching TRBD2. This CDR3 is built from 15 residues. The germline gives CDR1 SGHNT, CDR2 YENEEA. Germline trimming cut 5 bases from V and 3 bases from J; bases unmatched to any gene: 6. The CDR3, as DNA: TGTGCCAGCAGCATTAGCGGGTTGGACACCGGGGAGCTGTTTTTT. It is translated as CASSISGLDTGELFF.

This chain joins TRBV19 and TRBJ1-5; weak D call: TRBD1 (5 bases). The CDR3 covers 16 residues. Germline CDR1 is LNHDA and CDR2 is SQIVND (reference sequence). V lost 4 bases, J lost 1 base, and 14 bases lay in between. This CDR3 reads CASSTIRVASNQPQHF. The CDR3 nucleotides read TGTGCCAGTAGTACTATCAGGGTGGCCAGCAATCAGCCCCAGCATTTT.

This chain uses TRBV4-3 with TRBJ1-2; possibly TRBD1 for D (6 bases). Trimming took off 0 bases at V and 7 bases at J, with 9 bases between the two ends. The germline gives CDR1 LGHNA, CDR2 YSLEER. CDR3 size: 13 residues. CDR3 sequence reads: CASSQEGGGGYTF. CDR3 nucleotide sequence: TGCGCCAGCAGCCAAGAAGGGGGGGGTGGCTACACCTTC.

The J gene is TRBJ2-5, the V gene TRBV19; 10 bases map to TRBD1. The CDR3 is made up of 16 amino acids. Trimming at V came to 5 bases and at J to 2 bases, leaving 8 bases not matched to a gene. The V gene's germline CDR1 is LNHDA and CDR2 SQIVND (reference sequence). CDR3 nucleotides: TGTGCCAGTAGTCTTCAGGGACAGGGGATACAAGAGACCCAGTACTTC. This gives the protein CASSLQGQGIQETQYF.

The V and J genes are TRBV7-2 and TRBJ2-3, with TRBD2 identical over 7 bases. Per germline, CDR1 SGHTA and CDR2 FQGNSA. This CDR3 is built from 17 residues. Trimming at V came to 1 base and at J to 1 base, leaving 8 bases not matched to a gene. CDR3 sequence: CASSLVRSGMGTDTQYF. The CDR3, as DNA: TGTGCCAGCAGCTTAGTACGGAGCGGGATGGGCACAGATACGCAGTATTTT.

The V and J genes are TRBV7-2 and TRBJ2-7; tentatively, D is TRBD2 (5 bases). The germline V and J ends were trimmed by 6 bases and 3 bases, with 18 bases remaining between them. The CDR3 loop spans 15 amino acids. In germline, CDR1 is SGHTA, CDR2 FQGNSA. The CDR3 coding sequence is TGTGCCAGCAGTTTAAGGGCGGCGGGCCACTACGAGCAGTACTTC. This encodes CASSLRAAGHYEQYF.

The chain is built from TRBV5-1 and TRBJ2-1; 7 nucleotides align to TRBD2. The CDR3 runs to 17 residues. CDR1 is SGHRS, CDR2 YFSETQ, per germline. The junction had 9 bases not matched to a gene; V was cut back by 3 bases and J by 0 bases. Here the CDR3 DNA reads TGCGCCAGCAGCTGGAGGGCGGGCGGGAGCTCCTACAATGAGCAGTTCTTC. It translates to CASSWRAGGSSYNEQFF.

The genes are TRBV6-2 or TRBV6-3 and TRBJ1-1, with TRBD1 matching over 8 bases. CDR3 length: 13 amino acids. The germline V gene has CDR1 MNHEY and CDR2 SVGEGT. The trim removed 5 bases at V and 3 bases at J, leaving 2 bases unmatched. CDR3 protein: CASSRQGYTEAFF. DNA for the CDR3: TGTGCCAGCAGTCGACAGGGGTACACTGAAGCTTTCTTT.

The V gene is TRBV5-1, the J gene TRBJ2-3; 13 nucleotides line up with TRBD2. CDR1 is SGHRS, CDR2 YFSETQ, per germline. The junction had 5 bases not matched to a gene; V was cut back by 0 bases and J by 7 bases. The CDR3 has 16 amino acids. The CDR3 loop reads CASSLATSGRAYTQYF. The CDR3 region has the DNA TGCGCCAGCAGCTTGGCTACTAGCGGGAGGGCCTATACGCAGTATTTT.

The chain recombines TRBV7-3 with TRBJ1-1; D is undetermined. V was clipped by 4 bases and J by 6 bases, with 12 bases between them. The CDR3 totals 13 residues. From germline, CDR1 is SGHTA and CDR2 FQGTGA. CDR3 nucleotides: TGTGCCAGCAGCTCCGTATACGGGGCTGAAGCTTTCTTT. This encodes CASSSVYGAEAFF.

The chain is built from TRBV27 and TRBJ2-1; 8 bases match TRBD2. This CDR3 region has 15 residues. Unmatched junction bases numbered 2, after V lost 2 bases and J lost 2 bases. Germline V CDR1 and CDR2: MNHEY, SMNVEV (reference sequence). CDR3 nucleotide sequence: TGTGCCAGCAGTTTACGACTAGCGCCCTACAATGAGCAGTTCTTC. Translating gives CASSLRLAPYNEQFF.

The chain combines TRBV18 with TRBJ2-7; a weak D match, TRBD2 (6 bases). Germline V gene lookup returns CDR1 KGHSH and CDR2 LQKENI. Trimming stripped 3 bases from V and 9 bases from J, with 12 bases between. This CDR3 has 12 amino acids. The DNA for the CDR3 is TGTGCCAGCTCACCGGAGGGCGGGGTGCAGTACTTC. Translated: CASSPEGGVQYF.